This is a list of T cell receptor beta chains from one sample in a study of blood T cell repertoires in COVID-19. Generated by immunoSEQ multiplex PCR, the TCRdb table keeps only in-frame clones and is missing some. The data contain some 330,000 clones, roughly four fifths of them singletons. Specimen: PBMCs or T cells enriched from blood (not recorded which). The receptors come from a woman aged 50 to 60 who had recovered from COVID-19. Each CDR3 is given with its conserved first and last residue. A D gene is named only where the DNA matches it firmly. Size is stated for part of the rows, as once, few or many counts, or as a class when the clone is expanded.

j_gene | v_gene | abundance | d_gene | CDR3nt | CDR3aa
TRBJ1-1 | TRBV5-1 | - | - | TGCGCCAGCAGCTTGAGACAGGACACTGAAGCTTTCTTT | CASSLRQDTEAFF
TRBJ1-1 | TRBV6-6 | - | - | TGTGCCAGCACCCTACCGCCCTACACTGAAGCTTTCTTT | CASTLPPYTEAFF
TRBJ1-3 | TRBV27 | - | - | TGTGCCAGCAGAGACAGAGCGAACTCTGGAAACACCATATATTTT | CASRDRANSGNTIYF
TRBJ2-1 | TRBV10-3 | - | TRBD1 | TGTGCCATCAGTGAAAGGGGACAGGGAATTTCTAATGAGCAGTTCTTC | CAISERGQGISNEQFF
TRBJ1-4 | TRBV7-2 | - | TRBD1 | TGTGCCAGCAGCCAACAGACAGGGAATGAAAAACTGTTTTTT | CASSQQTGNEKLFF
TRBJ2-1 | TRBV2 | - | - | TGTGCCAGCGGGAGCTCCTACAATGAGCAGTTCTTC | CASGSSYNEQFF
TRBJ1-1 | TRBV4-3 | few | - | TGCGCCAGCAGCCCGGCAGGGTACACTGAAGCTTTCTTT | CASSPAGYTEAFF
TRBJ2-7 | TRBV2 | - | - | TGTGCCAGCAGTGGCGGGACAGCTCGCTACGAGCAGTACTTC | CASSGGTARYEQYF
TRBJ2-1 | TRBV11-3 | - | TRBD1 | TGTGCCAGCTGTTACAGGGGCGATGAGCAGTTCTTC | CASCYRGDEQFF
TRBJ2-5 | TRBV5-1 | once | - | TGCGCCAGCAGCTACACCGGCGGTCTCCAAGAGACCCAGTACTTC | CASSYTGGLQETQYF
TRBJ2-7 | TRBV7-9 | - | - | TGTGCCAGCAGGCGCGGGACAGTGAAATTAGGCGAGCAGTACTTC | CASRRGTVKLGEQYF
TRBJ1-1 | TRBV4-1 | - | - | TGCGCCAGCAGCCAAGTCGACAGCATGAACACTGAAGCTTTCTTT | CASSQVDSMNTEAFF
TRBJ1-5 | TRBV10-3 | few | - | TGTGCCATCAGTGAGGACAGATTCGATAGCAATCAGCCCCAGCATTTT | CAISEDRFDSNQPQHF
TRBJ2-7 | TRBV2 | once | - | TGTGCCAGCAGGGACACCCCCTCCTACGAGCAGTACTTC | CASRDTPSYEQYF
TRBJ1-1 | TRBV10-3 | - | - | TGTGCCATCAGTGATCTGGTTGGGCCAGGAGAAGCTTTCTTT | CAISDLVGPGEAFF
TRBJ1-5 | TRBV30 | - | TRBD1 | TGTGCCTGGAGTGTAGGGACAGGGGGCTTCAATCAGCCCCAGCATTTT | CAWSVGTGGFNQPQHF
TRBJ2-1 | TRBV5-1 | - | - | TGCGCCAGCAGGGCGGGTCCGACCGACAATGAGCAGTTCTTC | CASRAGPTDNEQFF
TRBJ2-7 | TRBV2 | - | - | TGTGCCAGCAAAGTGCGCTCAAGTTCCTACGAGCAGTACTTC | CASKVRSSSYEQYF
TRBJ2-1 | TRBV30 | - | TRBD1 | TGTGCCTCCCGGGACAGCGATTTACATGAGCAGTTCTTC | CASRDSDLHEQFF
TRBJ1-3 | TRBV7-3 | - | - | TGTGCCAGCAGCTTAGGTGGCGGAAACACCATATATTTT | CASSLGGGNTIYF
TRBJ2-7 | TRBV19 | - | - | TGTGCCAGTAGTATAGTTGGAGCGAAGCAGTACTTC | CASSIVGAKQYF
TRBJ1-2 | TRBV5-1 | - | - | TGCGCCAGCAGCTTGGAGGGGCCTGAAGACTATGGCTACACCTTC | CASSLEGPEDYGYTF
TRBJ2-3 | TRBV5-6 | - | - | TGTGCCAGCAGCATAGCGGCAGCGACAGATACGCAGTATTTT | CASSIAAATDTQYF
TRBJ2-7 | TRBV4-3 | - | - | TGCGCCAGCAGCCAAGCCCGGGGATCCTACGAGCAGTACTTC | CASSQARGSYEQYF
TRBJ1-4 | TRBV13 | - | - | TGTGCCAGCGCGGGGGGCTATGAAAAACTGTTTTTT | CASAGGYEKLFF
TRBJ1-3 | TRBV29-1 | - | - | TGCAGCGTTGGATGGGCCCCCGGAAACACCATATATTTT | CSVGWAPGNTIYF
TRBJ1-6 | TRBV6-4 | - | - | TGTGCCAGCAGTGACACGGGGAATTCACCCCTCCACTTT | CASSDTGNSPLHF
TRBJ2-1 | TRBV11-2 | - | - | TGTGCCAGCAGCTACGATGTGCGGAGTCCGGGACAGTTCTTC | CASSYDVRSPGQFF
TRBJ1-4 | TRBV30 | - | - | TGTGCCTGGAGCCCAGAACTCCGGGGTGAAAAACTGTTTTTT | CAWSPELRGEKLFF
TRBJ1-1 | TRBV5-5 | - | - | TGTGCCAGCAGCTTGAGGATAGCGCCCTTCATGAACACTGAAGCTTTCTTT | CASSLRIAPFMNTEAFF
TRBJ1-2 | TRBV18 | - | - | TGTGCCAGCTCACCTATACAGGATTTCTATGGCTACACCTTC | CASSPIQDFYGYTF
TRBJ1-3 | TRBV19 | - | TRBD1 | TGTGCCAGTAGTATTCCCGGGACAGGGTCTGGAAACACCATATATTTT | CASSIPGTGSGNTIYF
TRBJ1-1 | TRBV6-6 | few | - | TGTGCCAGCAGTCGGGATCCGGCAGGGGTCACTGAAGCTTTCTTT | CASSRDPAGVTEAFF
TRBJ2-7 | TRBV5-4 | once | TRBD1 | TGTGCCAGCAGCTTAGGGACAGTGGACTACGAGCAGTACTTC | CASSLGTVDYEQYF
TRBJ2-2 | TRBV6-2/TRBV6-3 | - | TRBD1 | TGTGCCAGCAGTGACACCCGGGGACAGGGGGCCGGGGAGCTGTTTTTT | CASSDTRGQGAGELFF
TRBJ2-3 | TRBV7-3 | - | - | TGTGCCAGCAGCTTAAAAGCAATTGGCACAGATACGCAGTATTTT | CASSLKAIGTDTQYF